Presented here are 10 T cell receptor beta chains from one specimen sequenced in a study of tumor-infiltrating lymphocytes in primary liver carcinoma. Starting material of around 490 ng total RNA yielded TCR beta cDNA via a constant-region primer. ARM-PCR was slightly modified, and three nested multiplex PCR rounds with it gave rise to the TCR beta libraries. PCR rounds one and two used TRBV1-TRBV30 forward primers with a C-beta reverse primer for approximately 10 cycles each. TCRdb reanalysed the multiplex PCR reads using MiXCR and keeps one entry per CDR3 protein. The sample includes 320,000 or so distinct CDR3 sequences, more than 55% of them seen just once. Blood RNA was derived from unsorted whole blood, and germline DNA was extracted too. Sequenced material: peripheral blood. The receptors come from a man aged 40-55 years with primary liver carcinoma and hepatitis B virus infection.

A word on this clonotype: The junction departs from germline at one end; a sequencing error may be responsible. The V and J genes are TRBV10-2 and TRBJ2-2; D ambiguous. Germline lookup yields CDR1 WSHSY and CDR2 SAAADI. The CDR3 is made up of 12 amino acids. Here the CDR3 reads CASRKVTRELFF. CDR3 DNA sequence: TGCGCCAGTCGGAAAGTCACCAGGGAGCTGTTTTTT.

About this clonotype: This may be a read error: a much more frequent sequence differs by one nucleotide. The chain is built from TRBV29-1 and TRBJ2-3; D is possibly TRBD1 or TRBD2 (6 bases each). Per germline, CDR1 SQVTM and CDR2 ANQGSEA. This CDR3 spans 15 amino acids. Trimming removed 0 bases at V and 3 bases at J, with 13 bases between. This CDR3 is CSVEDGGLRTDTQYF. The CDR3 nucleotides read TGCAGCGTTGAAGATGGGGGGCTGAGGACAGATACGCAGTATTTT.

CDR3 sequence (DNA): TGTGCCAGCAGCTTGGATGGGAGGACGGATAACACAGATACGCAGTATTTT. Protein: CASSLDGRTDNTDTQYF. The chain has TRBV11-3 and TRBJ2-3; maybe TRBD2 (6 bases). Germline loops: CDR1 SGHNT, CDR2 YENEEA. This CDR3 has 17 amino acids. Trimming stripped 3 bases from V and 2 bases from J, with 18 bases between.

Of note for this clonotype: Because the CDR3 is missing its conserved closing phenylalanine or tryptophan, this is likely a read error. Because the CDR3's place on the DNA is in doubt, the DNA is left out and the CDR3 is given as listed by TCRdb. V is TRBV29-1 and J is TRBJ2-1; the table's D call, TRBD2, was not checked against the DNA. CDR1 is SQVTM, CDR2 ANQGSEA, per germline. Termini included, the CDR3 measures 14 amino acids. The CDR3: CSVVVTSGTYERFS.

About this clonotype: This may be a read error: a much more frequent sequence differs by one nucleotide. This chain links TRBV6-5 with TRBJ1-5; the match to TRBD1 covers 8 bases. The CDR3 spans 16 residues. The V gene's germline CDR1 is MNHEY and CDR2 SVGAGI. The CDR3 spells CASSPTGARSNQPQHF. The CDR3 region has the DNA TGTGCCAGCAGTCCGACAGGGGCGCGTAGCAATCAGCCCCAACATTTT.

In the case of this clonotype: Just one base apart from a much larger clone, this may be a read error. The rearrangement joins TRBV4-1 to TRBJ1-6, with D uncertain. This CDR3 spans 18 amino acids. Germline V lookup: CDR1 MGHRA, CDR2 YSYEKL. With 0 bases removed from V and 0 bases from J, the gap between germline ends came to 12 bases. The CDR3 reads CASSQDPVGNSYNSPLHF. CDR3 in DNA: TGCGCCAGCAGCCAAGACCCGGTCGGCAACTCCTATAATTCACCCCTCCACTTT.

Regarding this clonotype: The final CDR3 position lacks the conserved phenylalanine or tryptophan, pointing to a likely read error. This CDR3 reads CASSPHENTEAFI. The CDR3, as DNA: TGTGCCAGCAGCCCTCACGAGAACACTGAAGCTTTCATT. The V gene is TRBV28, the J gene TRBJ1-1; no firm D call. In germline, CDR1 is MDHEN, CDR2 SYDVKM. There are 13 residues in the CDR3. The V end was cut by 6 bases, the J end by 1 base, with 9 bases between.

The rearrangement links TRBV28 to TRBJ1-5, with D perhaps TRBD1 (6 bases). This CDR3 contains 17 residues. The V gene's germline CDR1 is MDHEN and CDR2 SYDVKM. The V gene lost 5 bases and the J gene lost 0 bases, with 17 bases spanning the gap. CDR3 sequence (DNA): TGTGCCAGCAGTCCTCTGGACAGATCATATAGCAATCAGCCCCAGCATTTT. As protein: CASSPLDRSYSNQPQHF.

This clonotype has ten or more counts. V is TRBV29-1 and J is TRBJ2-5; possibly TRBD1 for D (5 bases). In germline, CDR1 is SQVTM, CDR2 ANQGSEA. The CDR3 is 12 amino acids. Trimming took off 7 bases at V and 5 bases at J, with 14 bases between the two ends. CDR3 region: CSARGRVETQYF. CDR3 sequence (DNA): TGCAGCGCCCGTGGCAGGGTTGAGACCCAGTACTTC.

As regards this clonotype: A read error may explain this, as a much larger clone is one base away. The chain has TRBV6-6 and TRBJ2-1, with 7 bases lining up with TRBD2. Per the germline V gene, CDR1 is MNHNY and CDR2 is SVGAGI (reference sequence). The CDR3 loop spans 15 amino acids. The DNA of the CDR3 is TGTGCCAGCAGCCCCAGCGGGAAGACCTACAATGAGCACTTCTTC. Protein sequence: CASSPSGKTYNEHFF.